The TCR beta chain under discussion was sequenced for a study of blood T cell repertoires in COVID-19. Study in general: Donors in the United States, Italy and Spain gave samples during acute or convalescent COVID-19.

Assay used: immunoSEQ multiplex PCR; TCRdb lists only in-frame clones, some missing. The data contain 200,000 to 250,000 clones, approximately 78% of them singletons. In regard to this clone: Other DNA sequences in this sample translate to the same CDR3.

The V end was cut by 3 bases, the J end by 4 bases, with 10 bases between. The CDR3 runs 14 residues. Looked up from germline, CDR1 is MNHEY and CDR2 is SVGAGI. The receptor was derived from a woman under 30 with acute or convalescent COVID-19. This chain links TRBV6-5 with TRBJ2-1; tentatively, D is TRBD1 (6 bases). The sample taken for sequencing was peripheral blood. CDR3 residues: CASSYRTAYNEQFF. The CDR3 coding sequence is TGTGCCAGCAGTTATAGGACAGCTTACAATGAGCAGTTCTTC.